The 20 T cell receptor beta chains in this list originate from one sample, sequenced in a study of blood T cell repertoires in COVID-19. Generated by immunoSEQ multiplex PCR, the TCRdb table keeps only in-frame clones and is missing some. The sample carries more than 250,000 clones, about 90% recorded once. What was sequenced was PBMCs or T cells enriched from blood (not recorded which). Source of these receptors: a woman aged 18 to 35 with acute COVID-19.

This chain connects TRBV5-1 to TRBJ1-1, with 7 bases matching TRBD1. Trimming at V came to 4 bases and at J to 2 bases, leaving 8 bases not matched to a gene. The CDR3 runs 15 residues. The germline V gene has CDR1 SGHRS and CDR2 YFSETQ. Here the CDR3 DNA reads TGCGCCAGCAGCGGACAGGCAGGTATTAACACTGAAGCTTTCTTT. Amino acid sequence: CASSGQAGINTEAFF. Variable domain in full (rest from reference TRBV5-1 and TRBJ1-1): KAGVTQTPRYLIKTRGQQVTLSCSPISGHRSVSWYQQTPGQGLQFLFEYFSETQRNKGNFPGRFSGRQFSNSRSEMNVSTLELGDSALYLCASSGQAGINTEAFFGQGTRLTVV.

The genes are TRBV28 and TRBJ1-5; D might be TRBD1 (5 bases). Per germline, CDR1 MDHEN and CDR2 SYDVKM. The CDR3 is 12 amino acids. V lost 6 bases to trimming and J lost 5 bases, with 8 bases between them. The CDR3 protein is CASREGDQPQHF. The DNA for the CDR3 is TGTGCCAGCAGAGAAGGGGATCAGCCCCAGCATTTT.

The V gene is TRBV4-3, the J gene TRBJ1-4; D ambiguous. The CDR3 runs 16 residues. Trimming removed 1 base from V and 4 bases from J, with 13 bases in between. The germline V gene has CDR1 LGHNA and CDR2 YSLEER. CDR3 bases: TGCGCCAGCAGCCAAGGGTCCGGGAGACTTAATGAAAAACTGTTTTTT. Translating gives CASSQGSGRLNEKLFF.

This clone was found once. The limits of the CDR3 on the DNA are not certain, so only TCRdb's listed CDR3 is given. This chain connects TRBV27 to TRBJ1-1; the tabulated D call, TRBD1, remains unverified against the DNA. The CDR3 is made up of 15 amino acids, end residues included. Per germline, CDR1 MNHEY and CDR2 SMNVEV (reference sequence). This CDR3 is CASQGLVMGNTEAFF.

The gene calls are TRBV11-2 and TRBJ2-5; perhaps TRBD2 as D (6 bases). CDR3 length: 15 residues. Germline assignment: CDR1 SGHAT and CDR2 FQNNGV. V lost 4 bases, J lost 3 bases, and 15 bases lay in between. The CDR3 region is CASSSSGEWEETQYF. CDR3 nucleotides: TGTGCCAGCAGCTCTTCGGGGGAGTGGGAAGAGACCCAGTACTTC.

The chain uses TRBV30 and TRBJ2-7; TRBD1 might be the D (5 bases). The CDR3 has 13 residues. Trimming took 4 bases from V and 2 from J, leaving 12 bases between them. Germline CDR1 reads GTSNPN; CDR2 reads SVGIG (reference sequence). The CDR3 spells CAWTQTATYEQYF. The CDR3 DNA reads TGTGCCTGGACTCAGACAGCTACCTACGAGCAGTACTTC.

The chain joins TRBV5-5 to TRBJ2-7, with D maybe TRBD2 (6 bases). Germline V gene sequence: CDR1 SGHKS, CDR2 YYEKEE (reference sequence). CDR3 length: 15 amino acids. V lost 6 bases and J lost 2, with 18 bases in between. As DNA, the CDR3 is TGTGCCAGCACTCCCCAGTGGGAGGTCGCCTACGAGCAGTACTTC. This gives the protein CASTPQWEVAYEQYF.

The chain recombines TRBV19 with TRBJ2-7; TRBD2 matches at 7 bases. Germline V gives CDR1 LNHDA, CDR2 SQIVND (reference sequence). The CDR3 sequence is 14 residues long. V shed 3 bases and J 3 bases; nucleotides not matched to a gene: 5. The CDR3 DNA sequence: TGTGCCAGTAGTATTTATGGGGAGGGCTACGAGCAGTACTTC. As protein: CASSIYGEGYEQYF.

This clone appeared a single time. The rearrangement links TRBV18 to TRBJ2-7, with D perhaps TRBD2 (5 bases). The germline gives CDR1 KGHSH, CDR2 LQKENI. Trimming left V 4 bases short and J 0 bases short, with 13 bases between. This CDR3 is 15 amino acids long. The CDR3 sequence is CASSQEGGFSYEQYF. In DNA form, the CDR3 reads TGTGCCAGCTCACAAGAAGGAGGTTTCTCCTACGAGCAGTACTTC.

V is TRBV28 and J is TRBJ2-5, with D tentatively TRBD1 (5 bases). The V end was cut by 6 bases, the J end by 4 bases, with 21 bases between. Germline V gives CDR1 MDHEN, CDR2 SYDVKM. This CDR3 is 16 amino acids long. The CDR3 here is CASSSRTTSWLETQYF. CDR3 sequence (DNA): TGTGCCAGCAGCTCCAGGACAACCTCCTGGCTAGAGACCCAGTACTTC.

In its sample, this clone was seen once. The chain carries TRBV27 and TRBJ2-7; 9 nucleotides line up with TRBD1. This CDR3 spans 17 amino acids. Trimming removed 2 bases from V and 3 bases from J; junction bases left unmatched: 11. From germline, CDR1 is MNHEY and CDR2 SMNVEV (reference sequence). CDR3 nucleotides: TGTGCCAGCAGTTTAACCGGGACAGGGTCTACCATCTACGAGCAGTACTTC. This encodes CASSLTGTGSTIYEQYF.

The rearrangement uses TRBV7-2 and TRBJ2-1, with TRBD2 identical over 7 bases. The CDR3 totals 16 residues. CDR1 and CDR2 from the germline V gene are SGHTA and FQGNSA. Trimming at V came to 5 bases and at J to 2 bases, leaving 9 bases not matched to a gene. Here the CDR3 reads CASSPAPSGTYNEQFF. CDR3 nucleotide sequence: TGTGCCAGCAGCCCGGCGCCTAGCGGTACCTACAATGAGCAGTTCTTC. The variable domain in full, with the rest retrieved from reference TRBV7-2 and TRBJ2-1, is GAGVSQSPSNKVTEKGKDVELRCDPISGHTALYWYRQSLGQGLEFLIYFQGNSAPDKSGLPSDRFSAERTGGSVSTLTIQRTQQEDSAVYLCASSPAPSGTYNEQFFGPGTRLTVL.

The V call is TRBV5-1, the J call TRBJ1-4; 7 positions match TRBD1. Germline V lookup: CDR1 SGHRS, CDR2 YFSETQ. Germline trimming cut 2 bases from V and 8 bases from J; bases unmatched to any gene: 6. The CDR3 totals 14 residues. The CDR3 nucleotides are TGCGCCAGCAGCTTAGACAGGGAAGGGGAAAAACTGTTTTTT. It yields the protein CASSLDREGEKLFF.

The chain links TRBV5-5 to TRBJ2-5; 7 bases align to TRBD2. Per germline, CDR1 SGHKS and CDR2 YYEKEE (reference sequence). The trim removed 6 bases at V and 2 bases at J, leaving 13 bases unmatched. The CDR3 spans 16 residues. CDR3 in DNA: TGTGCCAGCACCACGGTAGGCGGGAGAAGTCAAGAGACCCAGTACTTC. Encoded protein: CASTTVGGRSQETQYF.

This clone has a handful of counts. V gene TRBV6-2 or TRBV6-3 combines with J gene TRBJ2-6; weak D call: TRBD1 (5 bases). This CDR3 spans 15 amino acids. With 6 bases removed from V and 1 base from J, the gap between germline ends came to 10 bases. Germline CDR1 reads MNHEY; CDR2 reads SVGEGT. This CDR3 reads CASSRSGSGANVLTF. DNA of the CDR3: TGTGCCAGCAGCCGATCAGGGTCTGGGGCCAACGTCCTGACTTTC.

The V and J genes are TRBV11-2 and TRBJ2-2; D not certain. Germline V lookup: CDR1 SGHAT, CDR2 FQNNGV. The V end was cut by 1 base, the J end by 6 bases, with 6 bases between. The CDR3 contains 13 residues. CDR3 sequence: CASSLVSPGELFF. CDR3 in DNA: TGTGCCAGCAGCTTAGTTAGTCCCGGGGAGCTGTTTTTT.

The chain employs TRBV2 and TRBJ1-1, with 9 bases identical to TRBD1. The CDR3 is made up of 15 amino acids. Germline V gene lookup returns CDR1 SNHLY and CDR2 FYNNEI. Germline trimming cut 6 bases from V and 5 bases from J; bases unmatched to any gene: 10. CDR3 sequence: CASSFRTGGKTEAFF. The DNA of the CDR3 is TGTGCCAGCAGCTTCCGAACAGGGGGCAAGACTGAAGCTTTCTTT.

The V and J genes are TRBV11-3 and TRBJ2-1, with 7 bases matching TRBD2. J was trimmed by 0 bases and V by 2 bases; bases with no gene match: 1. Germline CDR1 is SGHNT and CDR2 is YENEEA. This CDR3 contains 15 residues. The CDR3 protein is CASSLRTSSYNEQFF. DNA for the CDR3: TGTGCCAGCAGCTTACGGACTAGCTCCTACAATGAGCAGTTCTTC.

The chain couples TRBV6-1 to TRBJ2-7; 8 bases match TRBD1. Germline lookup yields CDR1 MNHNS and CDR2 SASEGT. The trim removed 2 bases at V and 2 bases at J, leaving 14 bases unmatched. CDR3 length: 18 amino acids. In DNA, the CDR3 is TGTGCCAGCAGTGAACCCCCTCGGACAGGGAGGTATACCTACGAGCAGTACTTC. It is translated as CASSEPPRTGRYTYEQYF.

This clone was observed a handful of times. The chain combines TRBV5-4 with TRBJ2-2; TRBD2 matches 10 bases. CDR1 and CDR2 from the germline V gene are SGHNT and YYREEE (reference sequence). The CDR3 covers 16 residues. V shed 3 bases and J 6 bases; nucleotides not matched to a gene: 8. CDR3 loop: CASSYTSGERAGELFF. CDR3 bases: TGTGCCAGCAGCTATACTAGCGGGGAGCGCGCCGGGGAGCTGTTTTTT.